This TCR beta chain was sequenced during a study of cytomegalovirus exposure and HLA in healthy donors. Per the germline V gene, CDR1 is SGHAT and CDR2 is FQNNGV. Trimming took off 0 bases at V and 3 bases at J, with 11 bases between the two ends. CDR3 length equals 15 residues. As concerns this clone: Its cognate antigen is unknown.

Study findings and constraints: Previously analyzed data showed that most TCR beta V segments were productive at a frequency of about 87% or about 30%. Reportedly, TCR beta sequences accurately predicted HLA-A and HLA-B alleles in most subjects.

13 Jbeta primers and 60 Vbeta primers were used for the PCR. Using immunoSEQ multiplex PCR, the repertoire was profiled, and TCRdb retains in-frame clones only, with some absent. This sample has under 150,000 clones; less than 80% occur once, and the top ten carry 4.2%. The material sequenced was PBMCs. The chain combines TRBV11-2 with TRBJ1-2; no clear D gene. The clonotype was recovered from a woman in her 40s in good health and CMV-seropositive. The CDR3 reads CASSLDSAGDYGYTF. CDR3 nucleotide sequence: TGTGCCAGCAGCTTAGATTCGGCGGGTGACTATGGCTACACCTTC. Together with reference TRBV11-2 and TRBJ1-2, the CDR3 gives the full variable domain: EAGVAQSPRYKIIEKRQSVAFWCNPISGHATLYWYQQILGQGPKLLIQFQNNGVVDDSQLPKDRFSAERLKGVDSTLKIQPAKLEDSAVYLCASSLDSAGDYGYTFGSGTRLTVV.